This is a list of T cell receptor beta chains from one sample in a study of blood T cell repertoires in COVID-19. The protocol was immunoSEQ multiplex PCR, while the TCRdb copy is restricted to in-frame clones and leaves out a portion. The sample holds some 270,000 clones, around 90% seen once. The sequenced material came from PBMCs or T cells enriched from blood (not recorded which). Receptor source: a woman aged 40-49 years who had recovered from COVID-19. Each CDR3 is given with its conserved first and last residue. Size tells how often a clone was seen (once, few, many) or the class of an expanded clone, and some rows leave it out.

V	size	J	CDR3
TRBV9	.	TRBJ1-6	CASSVRAGGTSPLHF
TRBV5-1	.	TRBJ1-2	CASSLETGIYGYTF
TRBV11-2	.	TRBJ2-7	CASSITGQGSEQYF
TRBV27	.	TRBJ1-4	CASSLIREKLFF
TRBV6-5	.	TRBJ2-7	CASSYSNVHEQYF
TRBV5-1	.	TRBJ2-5	CASSLSRVEETQYF
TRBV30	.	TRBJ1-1	CAWSAGTLGTEAFF
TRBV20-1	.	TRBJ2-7	CSASHSGRNHEQYF
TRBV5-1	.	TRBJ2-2	CASSSGTGVTGELFF
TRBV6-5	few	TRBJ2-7	CASSYSTSGSYEQYF
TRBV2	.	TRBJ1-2	CASTQDRGIRYYGYTF
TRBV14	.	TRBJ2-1	CASSQVKGVYNEQFF
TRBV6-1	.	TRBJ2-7	CASSESDRSSSYEQYF
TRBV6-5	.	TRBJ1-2	CASSSTGYGPGGYTF
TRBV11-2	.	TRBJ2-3	CASSPGGPTDTQYF
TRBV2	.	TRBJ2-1	CASSGLQAIYNEQFF
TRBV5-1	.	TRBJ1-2	CASSEGTVGYGYTF
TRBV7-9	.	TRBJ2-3	CASSFFGQEESDTQYF
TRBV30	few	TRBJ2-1	CAWNTGTSGSYEQFF
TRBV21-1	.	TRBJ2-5	CASSRPRTPRQETQYF
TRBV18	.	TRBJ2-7	CASSPPGPSYEQYF
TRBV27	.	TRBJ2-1	CASTRTGGTYNEQFF
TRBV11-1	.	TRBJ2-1	CASSLDRDGEQFF
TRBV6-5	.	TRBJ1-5	CASSLTGDQPQHF
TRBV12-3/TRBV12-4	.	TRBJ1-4	CASSFGAVEKLFF
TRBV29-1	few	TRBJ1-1	CSASGTANTEAFF
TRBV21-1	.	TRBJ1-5	CASSKEDRGIPYSNQPQHF
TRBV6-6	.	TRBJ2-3	CASTWGGTDTQYF
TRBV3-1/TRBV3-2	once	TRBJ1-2	CASSQRYRGFNYGYTF
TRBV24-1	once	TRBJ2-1	CATRGGPVSEQFF
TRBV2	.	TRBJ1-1	CASSGGDRGNTEAFF
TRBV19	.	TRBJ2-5	CASSPRMVRQETQYF
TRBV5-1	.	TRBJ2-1	CASSPGLAVDEQFF
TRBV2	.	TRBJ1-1	CASSYSGGAFF
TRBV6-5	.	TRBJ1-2	CASSFNGQGGYYGYTF
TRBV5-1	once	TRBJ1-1	CASSWAGGGNTEAFF